The 30 T cell receptor beta chains below come from one sample, sequenced in a study of T-cell memory formation after mild COVID-19 (dated by TCRdb to 2020 to 2022). Library generation was performed with 5' RACE. TCRdb names Illumina NovaSeq 6000 as the instrument used. TCRdb trimmed public reads at Q25 via fastp, called clones via MiXCR and kept in-frame beta chains. Merged by CDR3 protein, the rows form single entries marked with the most common genes and DNA. Within this sample are about 390,000 distinct CDR3 sequences, with 20% to 25% of them counted one time only. Clones ranked in the top ten supply around 12% of the sample. Material: PBMCs or a T cell subset sorted from them (not recorded which). The receptors come from an adult woman who had mild COVID-19 (a few samples of this study predate the infection). The sample titles of this study are shuffled in the database, so cell type and time point are left out; the donor was told from shared clones.

The chain is built from TRBV5-1 and TRBJ1-4, with D possibly TRBD1 on 6 matching bases. Per the germline V gene, CDR1 is SGHRS and CDR2 is YFSETQ. The CDR3 is 14 amino acids. Trimming cost V 0 bases and J 4 bases, with 7 bases left between them. The CDR3 bases are TGCGCCAGCAGCTTGGGGGGGCTTAATGAAAAACTGTTTTTT. Translation gives CASSLGGLNEKLFF.

V and J are TRBV9 and TRBJ2-2, with TRBD2 identical over 11 bases. The CDR3 spans 18 residues. The germline V gene has CDR1 SGDLS and CDR2 YYNGEE. Trimming took 1 base from V and 2 from J; bases not matched to a gene: 7. The CDR3 DNA is TGTGCCAGCAGCGTATCGGGAGGACTAGCGGGTAACACCGGGGAGCTGTTTTTT. This encodes CASSVSGGLAGNTGELFF.

The V gene is TRBV2, the J gene TRBJ2-3; a possible D gene is TRBD2 (6 bases). Germline CDR1 is SNHLY and CDR2 is FYNNEI. V dropped 4 bases and J dropped 4 bases, with 21 bases sitting between them. The CDR3 loop spans 17 amino acids. This CDR3 reads CASSARTAGRISDTQYF. CDR3 sequence (DNA): TGTGCCAGCAGTGCTCGGACGGCGGGGCGGATTTCAGATACGCAGTATTTT.

This clonotype was detected many times. V and J are TRBV12-3 or TRBV12-4 and TRBJ2-1; 10 bases are shared with TRBD2. The V segment lost 3 bases and the J segment 7 bases; nucleotides outside the gene matches: 12. This CDR3 is 17 amino acids long. The CDR3 spells CASSFKVGTSVGNEQFF. CDR3 bases: TGTGCCAGCAGTTTTAAGGTCGGGACTAGCGTCGGGAATGAGCAGTTCTTC.

This clonotype was detected only once. The J gene is TRBJ1-1, the V gene TRBV4-1; no definite D call. Per germline, CDR1 MGHRA and CDR2 YSYEKL. The germline V and J ends were trimmed by 3 bases and 4 bases, with 12 bases remaining between them. This CDR3 comprises 14 residues. In DNA, the CDR3 is TGCGCCAGCAGCCACCCGACGCGGAGCACTGAAGCTTTCTTT. Its translation is CASSHPTRSTEAFF.

This clonotype was detected many times. The chain carries TRBV18 and TRBJ2-7; 9 bases map to TRBD2. CDR1 and CDR2 from the germline V gene are KGHSH and LQKENI. With V trimmed by 2 bases and J by 1 base, 9 bases remained unmatched. The CDR3 contains 17 residues. CDR3 loop: CASSPSLLAGPSYEQYF. For the CDR3, the DNA is TGTGCCAGCTCACCAAGTCTCCTAGCGGGACCATCCTACGAGCAGTACTTC. Looking up the rest from reference TRBV18 and TRBJ2-7 gives the full variable domain: NAGVMQNPRHLVRRRGQEARLRCSPMKGHSHVYWYRQLPEEGLKFMVYLQKENIIDESGMPKERFSAEFPKEGPSILRIQQVVRGDSAAYFCASSPSLLAGPSYEQYFGPGTRLTVT.

This clonotype occurred many times. The J gene is TRBJ2-3, the V gene TRBV14; no definite D call. V was cut by 0 bases and J by 6 bases, with 4 bases left in between. The CDR3 extends over 12 amino acids. Germline assignment: CDR1 SGHDN and CDR2 FVKESK. The CDR3 loop is CASSQDWDTQYF. CDR3 bases: TGTGCCAGCAGCCAAGATTGGGATACGCAGTATTTT.

This clonotype showed up just a few times. The chain joins TRBV2 to TRBJ1-6, with TRBD1 as a possible D gene (6 bases). With 5 bases removed from V and 6 bases from J, the gap between germline ends came to 17 bases. The CDR3 length is 16 residues. From germline, CDR1 is SNHLY and CDR2 FYNNEI. The CDR3 region is CASSLRQGGLNSPLHF. The CDR3, as DNA: TGTGCCAGCAGTCTACGACAAGGGGGGCTTAATTCACCCCTCCACTTT.

J is TRBJ2-2 and V is TRBV7-9, with 11 bases lining up with TRBD2. This CDR3 has 15 residues. Unmatched junction bases numbered 9, after V lost 9 bases and J lost 6 bases. Germline V gives CDR1 SEHNR, CDR2 FQNEAQ (reference sequence). The CDR3 loop reads CASRPGLAVSGELFF. The CDR3 DNA follows: TGTGCCAGTAGACCGGGACTAGCGGTTTCCGGGGAGCTGTTTTTT.

This clonotype was detected ten times or more. V and J are TRBV7-2 and TRBJ2-7; 8 bases agree with TRBD1. The trim removed 0 bases at V and 3 bases at J, leaving 4 bases unmatched. Per germline, CDR1 SGHTA and CDR2 FQGNSA. The CDR3 length is 15 residues. CDR3 protein: CASSLARQGRYEQYF. The DNA for the CDR3 is TGTGCCAGCAGCTTAGCGAGACAGGGGCGCTACGAGCAGTACTTC. Variable domain in full (rest from reference TRBV7-2 and TRBJ2-7): GAGVSQSPSNKVTEKGKDVELRCDPISGHTALYWYRQSLGQGLEFLIYFQGNSAPDKSGLPSDRFSAERTGGSVSTLTIQRTQQEDSAVYLCASSLARQGRYEQYFGPGTRLTVT.

This clonotype was seen only a few times. V is TRBV5-1 and J is TRBJ2-2, with D possibly TRBD1 on 6 matching bases. Trimming left V 3 bases short and J 3 bases short, with 12 bases between. The germline V gene has CDR1 SGHRS and CDR2 YFSETQ. This CDR3 comprises 15 residues. CDR3 amino acids: CASSYGQLDTGELFF. The DNA of the CDR3 is TGCGCCAGCAGCTATGGACAGCTCGACACCGGGGAGCTGTTTTTT. Looking up the rest from reference TRBV5-1 and TRBJ2-2 gives the full variable domain: KAGVTQTPRYLIKTRGQQVTLSCSPISGHRSVSWYQQTPGQGLQFLFEYFSETQRNKGNFPGRFSGRQFSNSRSEMNVSTLELGDSALYLCASSYGQLDTGELFFGEGSRLTVL.

This chain links TRBV5-1 with TRBJ1-2, with 7 bases that match TRBD1. There are 13 residues in the CDR3. V dropped 3 bases and J dropped 7; count of bases not matched to a gene: 6. Germline loops: CDR1 SGHRS, CDR2 YFSETQ. The CDR3: CASSSTGEAGYTF. CDR3 coding DNA: TGCGCCAGCAGCTCAACAGGGGAGGCTGGCTACACCTTC.

The chain links TRBV14 to TRBJ2-7; D is ambiguous. Trimming stripped 1 base from V and 3 bases from J, with 7 bases between. The CDR3 totals 13 residues. Germline V gives CDR1 SGHDN, CDR2 FVKESK. The CDR3 here is CASSQGAFYEQYF. The CDR3 DNA reads TGTGCCAGCAGCCAAGGGGCCTTCTACGAGCAGTACTTC.

In its sample, this clonotype was seen many times. The V and J genes are TRBV6-4 and TRBJ2-1; 7 bases align to TRBD1. Germline V gene data show CDR1 as MRHNA and CDR2 as SNTAGT. Trimming took 5 bases from V and 4 from J; bases not matched to a gene: 8. CDR3 size: 15 residues. The CDR3: CASSTEGAGYNEQFF. The CDR3 nucleotides read TGTGCCAGCAGTACCGAGGGGGCAGGGTACAATGAGCAGTTCTTC.

V and J are TRBV12-3 or TRBV12-4 and TRBJ2-1; 7 bases map to TRBD1. The CDR3 has 15 amino acids. V was pared by 4 bases and J by 0 bases, with 3 bases of the junction left unmatched. The CDR3 loop reads CASSYRQGSYNEQFF. The CDR3 nucleotides are TGTGCCAGCAGTTACCGACAGGGCTCCTACAATGAGCAGTTCTTC.

The sample holds a few counts of this clonotype. The chain couples TRBV18 to TRBJ2-4; D remains ambiguous. The CDR3 is made up of 14 amino acids. The V end lost 0 bases, the J end lost 8 bases, and 11 bases lay between the germline ends. CDR1 and CDR2 from the germline V gene are KGHSH and LQKENI. Here the CDR3 reads CASSPPDTRYIQYF. CDR3 sequence (DNA): TGTGCCAGCTCACCACCGGATACAAGATACATTCAGTACTTC.

This chain links TRBV12-3 or TRBV12-4 with TRBJ1-3; possible D gene TRBD1, 5 bases. The germline V and J ends were trimmed by 6 bases and 2 bases, with 17 bases remaining between them. This CDR3 is 16 amino acids long. The CDR3 bases are TGTGCCAGCAGCATCAGACTCGGGACGACTGGAAACACCATATATTTT. Residues: CASSIRLGTTGNTIYF.

As DNA, the CDR3 is TGTGCCAGCAGCTCACTAGACGGGGCAGCCCTCTACGAGCAGTACTTC. As protein: CASSSLDGAALYEQYF. The chain is built from TRBV3-1 and TRBJ2-7; D may match TRBD1 or TRBD2 (5 bases each). The CDR3 sequence is 16 residues long. Germline V gene data show CDR1 as LGHDT and CDR2 as YNNKEL (reference sequence). V was clipped by 5 bases and J by 3 bases, with 20 bases between them.

There are many counts of this clonotype. This rearrangement joins TRBV7-2 to TRBJ2-2; D perhaps matches TRBD1 (5 bases). The CDR3 is made up of 16 amino acids. Trimming left V 0 bases short and J 7 bases short, with 15 bases between. CDR1 and CDR2 from the germline V gene are SGHTA and FQGNSA. This CDR3 reads CASSLARSGWGGELFF. The CDR3 DNA reads TGTGCCAGCAGCTTAGCTCGGTCAGGGTGGGGCGGGGAGCTGTTTTTT.

The chain carries TRBV6-2 or TRBV6-3 and TRBJ2-1; 9 nucleotides align to TRBD1. CDR3 length: 17 residues. Germline V lookup: CDR1 MNHEY, CDR2 SVGEGT. V shed 0 bases, J shed 0 bases, and the junction held 3 bases outside the gene matches. CDR3 residues: CASSYSTGGSSYNEQFF. The CDR3 region has the DNA TGTGCCAGCAGTTACTCGACAGGGGGGAGCTCCTACAATGAGCAGTTCTTC.

This rearrangement joins TRBV7-9 to TRBJ2-5; the D gene is possibly TRBD1 (5 bases). With 3 bases removed from V and 1 base from J, the gap between germline ends came to 12 bases. This CDR3 is built from 15 residues. The germline CDR1 and CDR2 sequences are SEHNR and FQNEAQ (reference sequence). The CDR3 spells CASSFYRQPQETQYF. Written as DNA, the CDR3 is TGTGCCAGCAGCTTTTACAGACAGCCCCAAGAGACCCAGTACTTC.

There are a few counts of this clonotype. The gene calls are TRBV29-1 and TRBJ2-1; possibly TRBD2 for D (5 bases). The germline gives CDR1 SQVTM, CDR2 ANQGSEA. Deletions cut 3 bases from V and 5 bases from J, with 14 bases between. The CDR3 has 14 residues. As DNA, the CDR3 is TGCAGCGTTGATCTAGCTTTGTTTAACAATGAGCAGTTCTTC. Protein: CSVDLALFNNEQFF.

The CDR3, as DNA: TGTGCCAGCAAAACAGACGCCTACGAGCAGTACTTC. This sequence encodes CASKTDAYEQYF. The chain has TRBV2 and TRBJ2-7; unclear D gene. Trimming shortened V by 7 bases and J by 2 bases, and 9 bases separated the two germline ends. CDR1 and CDR2 (germline): SNHLY, FYNNEI. The CDR3 runs to 12 residues.

This clonotype was observed a few times. V gene TRBV9 combines with J gene TRBJ1-1; D remains ambiguous. This CDR3 comprises 14 residues. Germline V gene data show CDR1 as SGDLS and CDR2 as YYNGEE. Deletions cut 0 bases from V and 4 bases from J, with 10 bases between. The CDR3 sequence is CASSVGGLTTEAFF. In DNA form, the CDR3 reads TGTGCCAGCAGCGTAGGGGGATTGACCACTGAAGCTTTCTTT.

The chain recombines TRBV7-6 with TRBJ2-3; D is possibly TRBD2 (5 bases). Germline V gene data show CDR1 as SGHVS and CDR2 as FNYEAQ. The length of the CDR3 is 14 residues. The V gene lost 2 bases and the J gene lost 4 bases, with 10 bases spanning the gap. The CDR3 DNA reads as TGTGCCAGCAGCTTACGCGGGTCAGCAGATACGCAGTATTTT. Translation: CASSLRGSADTQYF.

The rearrangement links TRBV7-8 to TRBJ2-7; 11 positions agree with TRBD2. Germline V gene sequence: CDR1 SGHVS, CDR2 FQNEAQ. The J segment lost 3 bases and the V segment lost 3 bases, leaving 7 bases of the junction unmatched. The CDR3 runs to 16 residues. CDR3 in amino acids: CASSFGTSGDNYEQYF. Here the CDR3 DNA reads TGTGCCAGCAGCTTCGGGACTAGCGGAGATAACTACGAGCAGTACTTC.

Only a few counts were recorded for this clonotype. V is TRBV7-3 and J is TRBJ2-7; TRBD2 might be the D (5 bases). The germline gives CDR1 SGHTA, CDR2 FQGTGA. V gave up 5 bases and J gave up 5 bases, with 19 bases separating them. This CDR3 comprises 15 residues. Written as DNA, the CDR3 is TGTGCCAGCAGCCCAAATGGTGGGAGCTCAGACGAGCAGTACTTC. Protein: CASSPNGGSSDEQYF. Using reference TRBV7-3 and TRBJ2-7 for the parts outside the CDR3, the full variable domain is GAGVSQTPSNKVTEKGKYVELRCDPISGHTALYWYRQSLGQGPEFLIYFQGTGAADDSGLPNDRFFAVRPEGSVSTLKIQRTERGDSAVYLCASSPNGGSSDEQYFGPGTRLTVT.

This clonotype was observed a handful of times. The rearrangement links TRBV5-1 to TRBJ2-7; perhaps TRBD2 as D (5 bases). There are 14 residues in the CDR3. CDR1 and CDR2 from the germline V gene are SGHRS and YFSETQ. V was pared by 5 bases and J by 1 base, with 13 bases between. The chain's CDR3 is CASRPASGSYEQYF. The CDR3 DNA sequence: TGCGCCAGCAGACCGGCCTCGGGGTCCTACGAGCAGTACTTC.

For the CDR3, the DNA is TGTGCCAGCAGCCTATCCAGTACAACCAATCAGCCCCAGCATTTT. As protein: CASSLSSTTNQPQHF. V gene TRBV12-3 or TRBV12-4 combines with J gene TRBJ1-5; no clear D. The CDR3 sequence is 15 residues long. The V end lost 6 bases, the J end lost 3 bases, and 15 bases lay between the germline ends.

This clonotype was recorded a few times. J is TRBJ1-1 and V is TRBV7-6, with TRBD1 matching over 9 bases. With 1 base clipped from V and 8 bases from J, the junction kept 2 bases outside the gene matches. CDR3 length: 13 residues. Germline values: CDR1 SGHVS, CDR2 FNYEAQ. The CDR3 DNA follows: TGTGCCAGCAGCTTAGGGGGACAGGGAGAAGCTTTCTTT. Protein: CASSLGGQGEAFF. Full variable domain (rest looked up from reference TRBV7-6 and TRBJ1-1): GAGVSQSPRYKVTKRGQDVALRCDPISGHVSLYWYRQALGQGPEFLTYFNYEAQQDKSGLPNDRFSAERPEGSISTLTIQRTEQRDSAMYRCASSLGGQGEAFFGQGTRLTVV.